This T cell receptor (beta chain) was obtained from a study of T cell responses to AZD1222 COVID-19 vaccine. Per germline, CDR1 SGHNT and CDR2 YENEEA. The CDR3 is made up of 19 amino acids. Losses at the gene ends were 5 bases for V and 0 bases for J; bases not matched to a gene: 11. Libraries were prepared by immunoSEQ multiplex PCR; TCRdb keeps only in-frame clonotypes and omits some of them. This sample yields 150,000 or so clones, of which approximately 90% are seen a single time; 1% to 1.5% belongs to the top ten. Sequencing was performed on peripheral blood, taken 28 days after the second AZD1222 dose. This chain connects TRBV11-3 to TRBJ1-6; 9 bases align to TRBD1. This clonotype was sampled from an adult who received the AZD1222 COVID-19 vaccine. The CDR3 loop is CASSAVRDRVSSYNSPLHF. The DNA of the CDR3 is TGTGCCAGCAGCGCTGTCCGGGACAGGGTCAGCTCCTATAATTCACCCCTCCACTTT.